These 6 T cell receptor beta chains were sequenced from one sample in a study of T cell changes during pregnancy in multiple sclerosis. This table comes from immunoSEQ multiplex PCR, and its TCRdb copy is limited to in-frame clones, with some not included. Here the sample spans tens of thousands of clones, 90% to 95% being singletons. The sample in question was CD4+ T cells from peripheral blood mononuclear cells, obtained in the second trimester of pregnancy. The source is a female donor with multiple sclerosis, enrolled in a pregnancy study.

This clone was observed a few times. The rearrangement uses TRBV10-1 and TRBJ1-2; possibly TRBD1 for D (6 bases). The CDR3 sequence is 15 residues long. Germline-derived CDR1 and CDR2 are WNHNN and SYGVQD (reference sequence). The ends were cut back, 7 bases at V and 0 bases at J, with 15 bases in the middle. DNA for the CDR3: TGCGCCAGCAAAGACAGGAGCCGAGCTAACTATGGCTACACCTTC. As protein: CASKDRSRANYGYTF.

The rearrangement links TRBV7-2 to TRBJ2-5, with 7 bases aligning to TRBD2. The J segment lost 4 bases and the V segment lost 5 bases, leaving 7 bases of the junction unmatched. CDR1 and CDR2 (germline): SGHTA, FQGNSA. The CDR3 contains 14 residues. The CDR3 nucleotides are TGTGCCAGCAGCCTAGGGCGGGAGAGAGAGACCCAGTACTTC. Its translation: CASSLGRERETQYF.

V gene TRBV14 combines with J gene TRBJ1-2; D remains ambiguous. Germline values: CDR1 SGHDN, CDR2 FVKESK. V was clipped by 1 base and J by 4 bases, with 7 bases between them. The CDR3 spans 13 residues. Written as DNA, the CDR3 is TGTGCCAGCAGCCAAGTTTATAGCTATGGCTACACCTTC. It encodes CASSQVYSYGYTF. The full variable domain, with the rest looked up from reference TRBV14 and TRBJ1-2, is EAGVTQFPSHSVIEKGQTVTLRCDPISGHDNLYWYRRVMGKEIKFLLHFVKESKQDESGMPNNRFLAERTGGTYSTLKVQPAELEDSGVYFCASSQVYSYGYTFGSGTRLTVV.

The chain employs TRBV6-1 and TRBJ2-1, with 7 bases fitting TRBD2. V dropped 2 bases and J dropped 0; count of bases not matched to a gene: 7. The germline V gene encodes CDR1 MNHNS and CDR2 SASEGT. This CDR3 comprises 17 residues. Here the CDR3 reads CASSERGGTGSYNEQFF. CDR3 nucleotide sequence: TGTGCCAGCAGTGAACGGGGAGGGACTGGCTCCTACAATGAGCAGTTCTTC.

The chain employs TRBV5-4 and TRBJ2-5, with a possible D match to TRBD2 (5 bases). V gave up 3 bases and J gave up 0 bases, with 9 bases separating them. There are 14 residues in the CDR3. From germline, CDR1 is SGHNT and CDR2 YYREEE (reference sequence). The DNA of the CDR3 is TGTGCCAGCAGCTGGGGAGCGGACCAAGAGACCCAGTACTTC. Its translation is CASSWGADQETQYF.

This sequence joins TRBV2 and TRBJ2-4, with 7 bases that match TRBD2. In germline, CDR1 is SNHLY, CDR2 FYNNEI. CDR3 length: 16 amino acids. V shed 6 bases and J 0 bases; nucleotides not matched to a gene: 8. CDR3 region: CASRERTRLAKNIQYF. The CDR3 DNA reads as TGTGCCAGCAGGGAGAGGACTAGGCTAGCCAAAAACATTCAGTACTTC.